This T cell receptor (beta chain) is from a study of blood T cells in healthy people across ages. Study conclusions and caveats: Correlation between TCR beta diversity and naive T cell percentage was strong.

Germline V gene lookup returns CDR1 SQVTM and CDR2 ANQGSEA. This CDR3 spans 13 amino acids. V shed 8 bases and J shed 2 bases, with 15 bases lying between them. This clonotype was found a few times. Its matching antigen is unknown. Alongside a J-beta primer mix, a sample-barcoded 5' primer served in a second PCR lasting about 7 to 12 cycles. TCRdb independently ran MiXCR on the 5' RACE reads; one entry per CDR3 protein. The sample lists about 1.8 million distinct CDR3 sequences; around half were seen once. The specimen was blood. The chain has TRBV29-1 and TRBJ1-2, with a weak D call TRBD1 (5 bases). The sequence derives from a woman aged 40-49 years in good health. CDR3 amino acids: CSPGPRDNYGYTF. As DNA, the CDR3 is TGCAGCCCCGGGCCCAGGGACAACTATGGCTACACCTTC.